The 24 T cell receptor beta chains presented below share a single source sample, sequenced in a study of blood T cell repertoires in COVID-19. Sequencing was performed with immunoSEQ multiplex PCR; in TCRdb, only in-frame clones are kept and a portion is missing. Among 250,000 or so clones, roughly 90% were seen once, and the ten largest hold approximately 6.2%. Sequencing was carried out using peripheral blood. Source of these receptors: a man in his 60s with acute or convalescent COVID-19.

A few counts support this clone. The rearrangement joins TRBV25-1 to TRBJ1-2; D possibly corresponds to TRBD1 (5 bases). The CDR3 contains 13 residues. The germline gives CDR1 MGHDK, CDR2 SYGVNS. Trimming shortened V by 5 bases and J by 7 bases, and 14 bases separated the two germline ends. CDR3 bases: TGTGCCAGCAGTCAGAGGGGAGGAAGTGGCTACACCTTC. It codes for CASSQRGGSGYTF.

The CDR3 DNA is TGCGCCACCAGGCGGGACGACTCCTACAATGAGCAGTTCTTC. Its translation: CATRRDDSYNEQFF. The chain carries TRBV5-1 and TRBJ2-1; perhaps TRBD2 as D (6 bases). Deletions cut 9 bases from V and 0 bases from J, with 13 bases between. The CDR3 contains 14 residues. Germline V gives CDR1 SGHRS, CDR2 YFSETQ.

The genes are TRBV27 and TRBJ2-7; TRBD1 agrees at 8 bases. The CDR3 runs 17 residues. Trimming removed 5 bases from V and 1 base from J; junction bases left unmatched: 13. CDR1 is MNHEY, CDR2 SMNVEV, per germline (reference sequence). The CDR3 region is CASSTIARTGPSYEQYF. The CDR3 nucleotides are TGTGCCAGCAGTACGATTGCTCGGACAGGGCCATCCTACGAGCAGTACTTC.

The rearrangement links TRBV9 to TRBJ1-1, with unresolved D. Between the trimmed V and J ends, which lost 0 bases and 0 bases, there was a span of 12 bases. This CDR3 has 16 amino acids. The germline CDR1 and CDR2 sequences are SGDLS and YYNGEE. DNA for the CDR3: TGTGCCAGCAGCGTAGCTTCAGGCCTTATGAACACTGAAGCTTTCTTT. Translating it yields CASSVASGLMNTEAFF.

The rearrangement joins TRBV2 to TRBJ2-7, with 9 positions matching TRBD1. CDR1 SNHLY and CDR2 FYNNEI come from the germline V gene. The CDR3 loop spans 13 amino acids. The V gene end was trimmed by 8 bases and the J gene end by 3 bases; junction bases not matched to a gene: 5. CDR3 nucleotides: TGTGCCAGCGGCTGGACAGGGGACTACGAGCAGTACTTC. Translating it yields CASGWTGDYEQYF.

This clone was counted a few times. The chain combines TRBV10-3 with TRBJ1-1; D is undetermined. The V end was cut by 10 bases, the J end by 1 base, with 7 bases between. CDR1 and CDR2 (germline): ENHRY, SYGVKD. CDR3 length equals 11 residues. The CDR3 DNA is TGTGCCACCCAGGAGAACACTGAAGCTTTCTTT. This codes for CATQENTEAFF.

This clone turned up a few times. This CDR3 reads CSVQGFGNQPQHF. Written as DNA, the CDR3 is TGCAGCGTCCAGGGCTTCGGCAATCAGCCCCAGCATTTT. This chain links TRBV29-1 with TRBJ1-5, with D perhaps matching TRBD1 (5 bases). Germline CDR1 and CDR2: SQVTM and ANQGSEA. This CDR3 has 13 amino acids. V was pared by 6 bases and J by 2 bases, with 11 bases between.

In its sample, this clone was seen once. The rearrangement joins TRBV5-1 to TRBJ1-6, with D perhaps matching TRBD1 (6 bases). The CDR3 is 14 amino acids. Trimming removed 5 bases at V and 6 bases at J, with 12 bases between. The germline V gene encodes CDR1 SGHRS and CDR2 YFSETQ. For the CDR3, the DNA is TGCGCCAGCAGGTCCACAGGGACTAATTCACCCCTCCACTTT. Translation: CASRSTGTNSPLHF.

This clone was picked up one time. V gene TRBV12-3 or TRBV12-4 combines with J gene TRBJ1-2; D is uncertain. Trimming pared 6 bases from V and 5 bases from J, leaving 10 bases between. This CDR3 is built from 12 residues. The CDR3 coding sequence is TGTGCCAGCAGGGTACAGCCGTATGGCTACACCTTC. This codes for CASRVQPYGYTF.

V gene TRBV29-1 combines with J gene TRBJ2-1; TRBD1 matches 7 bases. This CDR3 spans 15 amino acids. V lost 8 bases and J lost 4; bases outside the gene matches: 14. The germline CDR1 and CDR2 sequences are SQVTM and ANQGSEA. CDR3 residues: CSSGVGQRLYNEQFF. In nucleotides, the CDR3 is TGCAGCTCTGGGGTGGGACAGCGCCTGTACAATGAGCAGTTCTTC.

The CDR3 sequence: CASSQDRGGYTF. DNA of the CDR3: TGTGCCAGCAGCCAAGACAGGGGTGGCTACACCTTC. The chain has TRBV4-2 and TRBJ1-2; perhaps TRBD1 as D (6 bases). Per germline, CDR1 LGHNA and CDR2 YNFKEQ. V lost 0 bases and J 7 bases, leaving 6 bases between the germline ends. This CDR3 has 12 amino acids.

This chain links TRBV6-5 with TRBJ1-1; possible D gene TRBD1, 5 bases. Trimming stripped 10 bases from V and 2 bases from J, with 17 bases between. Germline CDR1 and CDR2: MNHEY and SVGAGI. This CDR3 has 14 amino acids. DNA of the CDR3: TGTGCCACCCAAGGAGGGGTTGTCAACACTGAAGCTTTCTTT. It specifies CATQGGVVNTEAFF.

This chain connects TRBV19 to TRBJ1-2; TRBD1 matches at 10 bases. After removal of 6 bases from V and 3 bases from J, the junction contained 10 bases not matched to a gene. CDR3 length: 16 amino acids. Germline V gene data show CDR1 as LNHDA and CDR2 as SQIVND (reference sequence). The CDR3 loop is CASSHPRTGGDYGYTF. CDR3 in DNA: TGTGCCAGTAGCCACCCCCGGACAGGGGGGGACTATGGCTACACCTTC.

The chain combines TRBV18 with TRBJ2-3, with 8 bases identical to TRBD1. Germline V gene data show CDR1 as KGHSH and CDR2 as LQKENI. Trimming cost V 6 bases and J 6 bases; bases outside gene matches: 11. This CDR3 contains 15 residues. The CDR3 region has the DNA TGTGCCAGCTCGCCGGGACAGGCCTTGTCGGATACGCAGTATTTT. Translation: CASSPGQALSDTQYF.

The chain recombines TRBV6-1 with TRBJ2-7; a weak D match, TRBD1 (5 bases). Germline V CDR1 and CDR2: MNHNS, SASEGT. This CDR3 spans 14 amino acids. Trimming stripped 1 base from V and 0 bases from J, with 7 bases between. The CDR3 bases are TGTGCCAGCAGTGAAGATGACAGCTCCTACGAGCAGTACTTC. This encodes CASSEDDSSYEQYF.

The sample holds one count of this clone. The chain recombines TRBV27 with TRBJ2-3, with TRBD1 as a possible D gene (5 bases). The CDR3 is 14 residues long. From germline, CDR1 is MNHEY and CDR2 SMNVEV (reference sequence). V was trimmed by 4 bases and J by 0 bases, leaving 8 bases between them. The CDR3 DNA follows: TGTGCCAGCAGTTCCGACAGAAGCACAGATACGCAGTATTTT. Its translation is CASSSDRSTDTQYF.

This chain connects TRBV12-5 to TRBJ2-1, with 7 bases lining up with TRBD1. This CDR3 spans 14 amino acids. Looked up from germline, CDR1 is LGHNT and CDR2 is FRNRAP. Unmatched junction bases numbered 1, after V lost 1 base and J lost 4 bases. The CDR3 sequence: CASGLETGYNEQFF. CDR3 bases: TGTGCTAGTGGTTTGGAGACAGGGTACAATGAGCAGTTCTTC.

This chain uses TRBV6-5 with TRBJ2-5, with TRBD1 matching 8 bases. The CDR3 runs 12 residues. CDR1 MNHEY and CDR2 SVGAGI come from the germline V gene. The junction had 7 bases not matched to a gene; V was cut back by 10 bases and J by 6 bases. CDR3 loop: CATADREKTQYF. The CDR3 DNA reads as TGTGCCACCGCGGACAGGGAAAAGACCCAGTACTTC.

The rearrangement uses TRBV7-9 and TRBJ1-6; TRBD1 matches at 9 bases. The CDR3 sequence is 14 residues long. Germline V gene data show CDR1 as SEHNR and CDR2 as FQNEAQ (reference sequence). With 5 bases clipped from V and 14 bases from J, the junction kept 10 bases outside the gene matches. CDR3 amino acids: CASSPGQGKGSLHF. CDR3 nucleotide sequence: TGTGCCAGCAGCCCGGGACAGGGAAAGGGGTCCCTCCACTTT. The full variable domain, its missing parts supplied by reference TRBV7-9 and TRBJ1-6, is DTGVSQNPRHKITKRGQNVTFRCDPISEHNRLYWYRQTLGQGPEFLTYFQNEAQLEKSRLLSDRFSAERPKGSFSTLEIQRTEQGDSAMYLCASSPGQGKGSLHFGNGTRLTVT.

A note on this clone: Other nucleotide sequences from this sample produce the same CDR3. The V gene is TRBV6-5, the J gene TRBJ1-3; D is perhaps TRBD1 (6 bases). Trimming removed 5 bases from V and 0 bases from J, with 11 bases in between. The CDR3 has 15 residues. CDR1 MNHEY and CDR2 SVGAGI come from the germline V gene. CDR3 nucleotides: TGTGCCAGCAGTCGAGGACAGAGCTCTGGAAACACCATATATTTT. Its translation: CASSRGQSSGNTIYF.

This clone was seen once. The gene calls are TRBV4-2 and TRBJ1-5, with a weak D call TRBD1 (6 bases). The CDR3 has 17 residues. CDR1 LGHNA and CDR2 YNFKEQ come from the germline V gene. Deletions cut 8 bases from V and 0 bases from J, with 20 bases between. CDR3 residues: CASGGGQYRASNQPQHF. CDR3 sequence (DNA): TGTGCCAGCGGAGGCGGGCAATACAGGGCTAGCAATCAGCCCCAGCATTTT.

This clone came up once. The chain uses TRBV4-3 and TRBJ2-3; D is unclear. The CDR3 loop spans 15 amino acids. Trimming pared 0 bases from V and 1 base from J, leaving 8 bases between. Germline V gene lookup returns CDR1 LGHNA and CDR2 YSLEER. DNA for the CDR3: TGCGCCAGCAGCCAAGATAGTTTCGGCACAGATACGCAGTATTTT. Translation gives CASSQDSFGTDTQYF.

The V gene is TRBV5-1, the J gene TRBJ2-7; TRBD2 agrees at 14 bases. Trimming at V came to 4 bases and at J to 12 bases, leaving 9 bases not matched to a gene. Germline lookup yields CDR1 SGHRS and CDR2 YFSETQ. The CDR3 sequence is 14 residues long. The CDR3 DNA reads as TGCGCCAGCAGCACCGGGACTAGCGGGAGAGTCCTGTACTTC. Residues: CASSTGTSGRVLYF.

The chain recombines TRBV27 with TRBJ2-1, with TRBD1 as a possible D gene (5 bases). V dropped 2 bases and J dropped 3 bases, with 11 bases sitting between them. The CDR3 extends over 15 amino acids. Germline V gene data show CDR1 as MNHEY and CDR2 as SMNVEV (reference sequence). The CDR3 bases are TGTGCCAGCAGTTTAGACGGCCAGGGCTACAATGAGCAGTTCTTC. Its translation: CASSLDGQGYNEQFF.